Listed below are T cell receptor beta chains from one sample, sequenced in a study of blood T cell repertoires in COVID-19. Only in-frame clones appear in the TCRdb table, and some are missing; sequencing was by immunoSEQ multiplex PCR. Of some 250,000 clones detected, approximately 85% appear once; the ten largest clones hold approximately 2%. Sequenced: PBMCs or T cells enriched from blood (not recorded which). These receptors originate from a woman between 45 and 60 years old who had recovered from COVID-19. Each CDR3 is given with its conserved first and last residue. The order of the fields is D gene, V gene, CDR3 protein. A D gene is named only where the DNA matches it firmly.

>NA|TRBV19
CASSPVLGGYEQYF
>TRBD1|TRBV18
CASSPLGQGGYEQYF
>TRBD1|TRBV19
CASSGDSMKNNNQPQHF
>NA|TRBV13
CASSADRWSQPQHF
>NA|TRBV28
CAIRGGVRGAFF
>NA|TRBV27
CASSLALTNAGQETQYF
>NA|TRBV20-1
CSADYTGELFF
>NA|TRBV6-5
CASSYLAGGDTEAFF
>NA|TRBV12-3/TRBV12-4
CASSSAGTDTQYF
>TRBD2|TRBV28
CASSTRTSGVPYEQYF